A single sample is the source of the 22 T cell receptor beta chains below, sequenced in a study of OX40 agonist ivuxolimab in advanced cancers. Profiled with immunoSEQ multiplex PCR; TCRdb holds only in-frame clones, not every one. The table records tens of thousands of clones, about 90% of them present only once. The sample here was CD4+ or CD8+ T cells sorted from blood, taken in a trial of the OX40 agonist ivuxolimab. All receptors derive from an adult with an advanced solid tumor such as melanoma, head and neck, liver or kidney cancer.

The genes are TRBV21-1 and TRBJ1-1. TRBV21-1 is deemed a pseudogene. The CDR3 covers 13 residues. The CDR3 DNA reads TGTGCCAGCAGCAAATGGGGTGCGACTGAAGCTTTCTTT. Its protein is CASSKWGATEAFF.

This clone was seen a handful of times. The chain uses TRBV11-3 and TRBJ2-2, with D perhaps matching TRBD1 or TRBD2 (5 bases each). The CDR3 is 12 amino acids. Trimming removed 8 bases from V and 4 bases from J, with 8 bases in between. Germline V gene sequence: CDR1 SGHNT, CDR2 YENEEA. The chain's CDR3 is CASRDPTGELFF. The CDR3 DNA reads as TGTGCCAGCCGGGACCCCACCGGGGAGCTGTTTTTT.

The J gene is TRBJ1-2, the V gene TRBV30; D gene unclear. Germline CDR1 is GTSNPN and CDR2 is SVGIG (reference sequence). V dropped 1 base and J dropped 4 bases, with 7 bases sitting between them. The CDR3 covers 12 residues. The CDR3 DNA reads as TGTGCCTGGAGTGATCTTCTCTATGGCTACACCTTC. Translated: CAWSDLLYGYTF.

V and J are TRBV5-6 and TRBJ2-1; the match to TRBD2 covers 10 bases. The CDR3 extends over 16 amino acids. Trimming at V came to 3 bases and at J to 4 bases, leaving 7 bases not matched to a gene. Germline lookup yields CDR1 SGHDT and CDR2 YYEEEE. CDR3 coding DNA: TGTGCCAGCAGCTCTGGACTAGCGGTAGAGTACAATGAGCAGTTCTTC. Protein: CASSSGLAVEYNEQFF.

The rearrangement links TRBV9 to TRBJ1-1; D is uncertain. Germline V gives CDR1 SGDLS, CDR2 YYNGEE. Trimming pared 2 bases from V and 1 base from J, leaving 9 bases between. The CDR3 runs to 14 residues. The CDR3 is CASSVKGSNTEAFF. Here the CDR3 DNA reads TGTGCCAGCAGCGTTAAAGGATCGAACACTGAAGCTTTCTTT.

The rearrangement uses TRBV7-9 and TRBJ2-2, with a possible D match to TRBD1 (5 bases). CDR3 size: 15 residues. The V and J ends lost 1 base and 4 bases respectively, with 10 bases between them. Germline lookup yields CDR1 SEHNR and CDR2 FQNEAQ (reference sequence). CDR3: CASSLGQIGTGELFF. CDR3 coding DNA: TGTGCCAGCAGCTTAGGACAGATCGGCACCGGGGAGCTGTTTTTT.

The gene calls are TRBV4-1 and TRBJ2-7; D remains ambiguous. The V end was cut by 1 base, the J end by 3 bases, with 7 bases between. The CDR3 loop spans 13 amino acids. Looked up from germline, CDR1 is MGHRA and CDR2 is YSYEKL. CDR3 in DNA: TGCGCCAGCAGCCAAGGGCGAAGCTACGAGCAGTACTTC. Protein sequence: CASSQGRSYEQYF.

The chain carries TRBV7-6 and TRBJ2-1; D may match TRBD1 or TRBD2 (5 bases each). Per the germline V gene, CDR1 is SGHVS and CDR2 is FNYEAQ. CDR3 length equals 15 residues. Between the trimmed V and J ends, which lost 3 bases and 4 bases, there was a span of 13 bases. CDR3 sequence (DNA): TGTGCCAGCAGCTTTGGAGGTAGGGGATACAATGAGCAGTTCTTC. Its protein is CASSFGGRGYNEQFF. The entire variable domain, with the rest obtained from reference TRBV7-6 and TRBJ2-1, is as follows: GAGVSQSPRYKVTKRGQDVALRCDPISGHVSLYWYRQALGQGPEFLTYFNYEAQQDKSGLPNDRFSAERPEGSISTLTIQRTEQRDSAMYRCASSFGGRGYNEQFFGPGTRLTVL.

V is TRBV7-2 and J is TRBJ2-7, with unresolved D. Germline-derived CDR1 and CDR2 are SGHTA and FQGNSA. This CDR3 is built from 15 residues. V was pared by 5 bases and J by 5 bases, with 19 bases between. The CDR3, as DNA: TGTGCCAGCAGCCCGCAGGTCCATACCCCGGACGAGCAGTACTTC. The encoded protein is CASSPQVHTPDEQYF.

This clone appeared once. The chain uses TRBV7-2 and TRBJ2-3; the D gene is possibly TRBD2 (6 bases). Between the trimmed V and J ends, which lost 8 bases and 2 bases, there was a span of 20 bases. The V gene's germline CDR1 is SGHTA and CDR2 FQGNSA. The length of the CDR3 is 16 residues. The CDR3 region is CASSRGEVPFTDTQYF. The CDR3 bases are TGTGCCAGCTCCAGAGGGGAGGTTCCCTTCACAGATACGCAGTATTTT.

This clone was counted only a few times. V gene TRBV7-2 combines with J gene TRBJ2-1, with D perhaps given as TRBD1 or TRBD2 (5 bases each). Germline V gene data show CDR1 as SGHTA and CDR2 as FQGNSA. Trimming took off 6 bases at V and 0 bases at J, with 15 bases between the two ends. CDR3 length equals 16 residues. In DNA, the CDR3 is TGTGCCAGCAGATCGGTGGGGGTAAGCTCCTACAATGAGCAGTTCTTC. It codes for CASRSVGVSSYNEQFF.

This clone showed up just a few times. The chain has TRBV6-1 and TRBJ2-7, with D maybe TRBD1 (6 bases). Trimming shortened V by 5 bases and J by 7 bases, and 15 bases separated the two germline ends. The CDR3 runs to 13 residues. CDR1 MNHNS and CDR2 SASEGT come from the germline V gene. The CDR3 coding sequence is TGTGCCAGCAGTAGGCAACAGGGCAGTGAGCAGTACTTC. It specifies CASSRQQGSEQYF.

There are a few counts of this clone. CDR3 DNA sequence: TGTGCCAGCAGGTCAAGGGGCAGCGAGCAGTACTTC. Protein: CASRSRGSEQYF. The chain joins TRBV21-1 to TRBJ2-7; the table's TRBD1 call for D was not verified on the DNA. TRBV21-1 corresponds to a pseudogene. The CDR3 runs to 12 residues.

The chain is built from TRBV6-5 and TRBJ2-7; 9 bases match TRBD2. Germline V CDR1 and CDR2: MNHEY, SVGAGI. V dropped 2 bases and J dropped 4; count of bases not matched to a gene: 6. This CDR3 has 15 amino acids. The DNA of the CDR3 is TGTGCCAGCAGTTACCGCACTAGCGGGCTTTACGAGCAGTACTTC. Encoded protein: CASSYRTSGLYEQYF.

The gene calls are TRBV6-1 and TRBJ2-7; TRBD2 aligns across 8 bases. V was pared by 6 bases and J by 2 bases, with 9 bases of the junction left unmatched. This CDR3 has 15 residues. Germline V CDR1 and CDR2: MNHNS, SASEGT. CDR3 in amino acids: CASRRGGQGPYEQYF. As DNA, the CDR3 is TGTGCCAGCAGACGGGGGGGGCAGGGTCCCTACGAGCAGTACTTC.

CDR3 in amino acids: CASSPEGLWSGRRETQYF. CDR3 bases: TGTGCCAGCAGCCCAGAGGGACTTTGGAGCGGGAGGAGGGAGACCCAGTACTTC. The rearrangement uses TRBV11-2 and TRBJ2-5, with 9 bases that match TRBD2. The CDR3 totals 18 residues. CDR1 and CDR2 from the germline V gene are SGHAT and FQNNGV. J lost 5 bases, V lost 5 bases, and 18 bases had no gene match.

The chain is built from TRBV7-3 and TRBJ1-6; 9 bases map to TRBD1. V trimming: 5 bases; J trimming: 6 bases; junction bases outside the gene matches: 2. The CDR3 covers 14 residues. CDR1 and CDR2 from the germline V gene are SGHTA and FQGTGA. The CDR3 nucleotides read TGTGCCAGCAGCACGGGACAGGGTAATTCACCCCTCCACTTT. Translated, it gives CASSTGQGNSPLHF.

This clone has a handful of counts. The rearrangement links TRBV5-4 to TRBJ1-3; no clear D. V lost 4 bases and J lost 3, with 8 bases in between. Germline V gives CDR1 SGHNT, CDR2 YYREEE (reference sequence). The CDR3 has 13 residues. The CDR3 sequence is CASSPSIGNTIYF. CDR3 coding DNA: TGTGCCAGCAGCCCGTCTATTGGAAACACCATATATTTT.

V gene TRBV23-1 combines with J gene TRBJ2-7; 7 bases align to TRBD2. TRBV23-1 is flagged as an ORF with uncertain function. This CDR3 spans 18 amino acids. J gave up 0 bases and V 0 bases, and 11 bases lay outside the gene matches. DNA of the CDR3: TGCGCCAGCAGTCAATCGATTAGGAACGGGAGGACCTCCTACGAGCAGTACTTC. Residues: CASSQSIRNGRTSYEQYF.

This clone has only one observation. This chain links TRBV7-3 with TRBJ2-5; TRBD2 agrees at 7 bases. The V gene end was trimmed by 0 bases and the J gene end by 4 bases; junction bases not matched to a gene: 2. The CDR3 runs to 14 residues. Germline lookup yields CDR1 SGHTA and CDR2 FQGTGA. Here the CDR3 reads CASSLTSGGETQYF. Here the CDR3 DNA reads TGTGCCAGCAGCTTAACATCGGGGGGAGAGACCCAGTACTTC.

This chain uses TRBV4-2 with TRBJ2-3, with TRBD2 identical over 8 bases. Germline loops: CDR1 LGHNA, CDR2 YNFKEQ. This CDR3 has 15 residues. Trimming removed 6 bases from V and 6 bases from J; junction bases left unmatched: 11. The CDR3 sequence is CASSSGLAFLDTQYF. CDR3 nucleotides: TGTGCCAGCAGTTCCGGACTAGCTTTCTTGGATACGCAGTATTTT.

Concerning this clone: At one boundary the junction diverges from the germline segment, which might be a read error. V is TRBV7-8 and J is TRBJ2-2, with D perhaps TRBD2 (6 bases). The CDR3 extends over 17 amino acids. The germline gives CDR1 SGHVS, CDR2 FQNEAQ. CDR3 bases: TGTGCCAGCAGCTTAAAATGGTTGCGCGGGAACCCCGGGGAGCTGTTTTTT. It encodes CASSLKWLRGNPGELFF.